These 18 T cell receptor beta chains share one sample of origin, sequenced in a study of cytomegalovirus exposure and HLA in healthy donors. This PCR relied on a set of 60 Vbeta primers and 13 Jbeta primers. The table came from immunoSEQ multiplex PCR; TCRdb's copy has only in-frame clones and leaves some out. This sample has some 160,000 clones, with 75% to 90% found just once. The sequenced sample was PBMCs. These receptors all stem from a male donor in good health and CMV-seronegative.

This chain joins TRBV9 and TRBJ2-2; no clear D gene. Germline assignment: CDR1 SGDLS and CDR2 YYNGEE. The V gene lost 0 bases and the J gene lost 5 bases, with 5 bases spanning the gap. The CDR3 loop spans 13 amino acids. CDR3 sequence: CASSVGGTGELFF. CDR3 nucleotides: TGTGCCAGCAGCGTAGGAGGAACCGGGGAGCTGTTTTTT.

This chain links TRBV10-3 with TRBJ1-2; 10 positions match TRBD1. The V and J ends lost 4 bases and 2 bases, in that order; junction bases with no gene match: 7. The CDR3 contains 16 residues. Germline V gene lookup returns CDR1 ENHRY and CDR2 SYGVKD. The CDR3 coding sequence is TGTGCCATCAGTGTCCCGCCGGGACAGGGGAACTATGGCTACACCTTC. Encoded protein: CAISVPPGQGNYGYTF.

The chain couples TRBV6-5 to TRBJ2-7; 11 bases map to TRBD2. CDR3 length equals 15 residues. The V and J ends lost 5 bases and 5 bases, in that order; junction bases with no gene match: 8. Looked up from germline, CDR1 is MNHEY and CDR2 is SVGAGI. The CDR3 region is CASSLRLAGSHEQYF. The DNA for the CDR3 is TGTGCCAGCAGTCTTCGACTAGCGGGGTCCCACGAGCAGTACTTC.

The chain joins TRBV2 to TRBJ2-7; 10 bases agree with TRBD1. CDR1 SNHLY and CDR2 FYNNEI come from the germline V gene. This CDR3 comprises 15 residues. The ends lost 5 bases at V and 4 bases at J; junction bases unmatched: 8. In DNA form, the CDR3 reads TGTGCCAGCAGTTCAAGGACAGGGGGTTCTTACGAGCAGTACTTC. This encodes CASSSRTGGSYEQYF.

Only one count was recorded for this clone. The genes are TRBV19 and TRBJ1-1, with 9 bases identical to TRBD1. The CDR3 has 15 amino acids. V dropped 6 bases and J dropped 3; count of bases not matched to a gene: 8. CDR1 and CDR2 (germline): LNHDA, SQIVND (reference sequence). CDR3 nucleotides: TGTGCCAGTAGCCCCGGGACAGGGTTCGACACTGAAGCTTTCTTT. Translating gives CASSPGTGFDTEAFF.

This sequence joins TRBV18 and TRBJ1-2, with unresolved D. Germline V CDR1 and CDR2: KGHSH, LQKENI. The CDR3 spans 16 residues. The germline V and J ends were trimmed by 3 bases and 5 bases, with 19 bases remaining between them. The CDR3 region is CASSPPGYLPYYGYTF. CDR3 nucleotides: TGTGCCAGCTCACCTCCCGGGTATCTACCTTATTATGGCTACACCTTC.

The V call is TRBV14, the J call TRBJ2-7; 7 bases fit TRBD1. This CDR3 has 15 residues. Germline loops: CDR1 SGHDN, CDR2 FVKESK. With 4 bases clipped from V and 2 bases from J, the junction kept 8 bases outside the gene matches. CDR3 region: CASSRETGTAYEQYF. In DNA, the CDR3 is TGTGCCAGCAGCCGGGAAACCGGGACAGCCTACGAGCAGTACTTC.

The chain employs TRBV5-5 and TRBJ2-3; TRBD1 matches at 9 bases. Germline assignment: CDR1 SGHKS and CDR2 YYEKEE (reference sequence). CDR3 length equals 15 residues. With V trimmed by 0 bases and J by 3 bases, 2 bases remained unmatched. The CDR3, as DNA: TGTGCCAGCAGCTTGGAGGGGACAGGGACAGATACGCAGTATTTT. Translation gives CASSLEGTGTDTQYF.

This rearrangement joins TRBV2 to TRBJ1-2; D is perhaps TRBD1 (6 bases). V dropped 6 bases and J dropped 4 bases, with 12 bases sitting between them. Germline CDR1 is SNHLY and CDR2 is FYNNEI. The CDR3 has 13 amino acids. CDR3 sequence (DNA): TGTGCCAGCAGACAGGGACCCCCCTATGGCTACACCTTC. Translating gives CASRQGPPYGYTF. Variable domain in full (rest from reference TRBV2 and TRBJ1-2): EPEVTQTPSHQVTQMGQEVILRCVPISNHLYFYWYRQILGQKVEFLVSFYNNEISEKSEIFDDQFSVERPDGSNFTLKIRSTKLEDSAMYFCASRQGPPYGYTFGSGTRLTVV.

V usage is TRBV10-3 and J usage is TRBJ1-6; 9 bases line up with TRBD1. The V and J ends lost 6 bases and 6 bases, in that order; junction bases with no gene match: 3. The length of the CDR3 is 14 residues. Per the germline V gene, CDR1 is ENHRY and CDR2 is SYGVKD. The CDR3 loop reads CAISGTGSNSPLHF. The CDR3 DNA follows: TGTGCCATCAGCGGGACAGGGAGTAATTCACCCCTCCACTTT.

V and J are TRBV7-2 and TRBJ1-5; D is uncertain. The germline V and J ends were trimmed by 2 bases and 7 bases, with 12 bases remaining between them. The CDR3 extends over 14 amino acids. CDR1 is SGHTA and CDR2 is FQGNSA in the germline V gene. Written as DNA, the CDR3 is TGTGCCAGCAGCTTATCTACGGGAACACAGCCCCAGCATTTT. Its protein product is CASSLSTGTQPQHF.

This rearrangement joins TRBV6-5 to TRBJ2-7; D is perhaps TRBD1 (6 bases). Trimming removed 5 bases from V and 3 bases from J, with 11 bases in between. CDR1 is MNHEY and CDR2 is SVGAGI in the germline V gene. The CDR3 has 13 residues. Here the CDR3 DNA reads TGTGCCAGCAGTCGAGAGACAGGCTACGAGCAGTACTTC. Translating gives CASSRETGYEQYF.

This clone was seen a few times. The CDR3 region has the DNA TGTGCCTCTAGACAGGTCTTTAATTCACCCCTCCACTTT. Translating it yields CASRQVFNSPLHF. The gene calls are TRBV2 and TRBJ1-6; D perhaps matches TRBD1 (6 bases). The CDR3 is 13 residues long. Germline values: CDR1 SNHLY, CDR2 FYNNEI. Trimming shortened V by 11 bases and J by 6 bases, and 14 bases separated the two germline ends. The full variable domain, in which reference TRBV2 and TRBJ1-6 provide the parts outside the CDR3, is EPEVTQTPSHQVTQMGQEVILRCVPISNHLYFYWYRQILGQKVEFLVSFYNNEISEKSEIFDDQFSVERPDGSNFTLKIRSTKLEDSAMYFCASRQVFNSPLHFGNGTRLTVT.

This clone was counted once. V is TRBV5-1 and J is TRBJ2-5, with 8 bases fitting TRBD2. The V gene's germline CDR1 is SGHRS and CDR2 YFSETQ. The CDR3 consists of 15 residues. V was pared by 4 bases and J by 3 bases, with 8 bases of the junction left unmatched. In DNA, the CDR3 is TGCGCCAGCAGCACCTCAGCGGGGGTGGAAGAGACCCAGTACTTC. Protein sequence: CASSTSAGVEETQYF.

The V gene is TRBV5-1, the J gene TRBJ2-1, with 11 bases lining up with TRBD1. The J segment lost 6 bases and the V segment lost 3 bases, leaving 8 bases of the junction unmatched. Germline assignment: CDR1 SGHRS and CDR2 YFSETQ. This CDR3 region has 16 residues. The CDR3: CASSWGDRGSSNEQFF. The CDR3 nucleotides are TGCGCCAGCAGCTGGGGGGACAGGGGGTCTAGCAATGAGCAGTTCTTC. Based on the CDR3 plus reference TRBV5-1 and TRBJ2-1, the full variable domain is KAGVTQTPRYLIKTRGQQVTLSCSPISGHRSVSWYQQTPGQGLQFLFEYFSETQRNKGNFPGRFSGRQFSNSRSEMNVSTLELGDSALYLCASSWGDRGSSNEQFFGPGTRLTVL.

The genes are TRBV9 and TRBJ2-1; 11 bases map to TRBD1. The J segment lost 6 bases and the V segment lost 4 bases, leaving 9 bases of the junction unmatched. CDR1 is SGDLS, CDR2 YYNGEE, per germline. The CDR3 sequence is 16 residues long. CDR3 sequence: CASSPRTGGASNEQFF. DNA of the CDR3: TGTGCCAGCAGCCCGAGGACAGGGGGCGCGTCCAATGAGCAGTTCTTC.

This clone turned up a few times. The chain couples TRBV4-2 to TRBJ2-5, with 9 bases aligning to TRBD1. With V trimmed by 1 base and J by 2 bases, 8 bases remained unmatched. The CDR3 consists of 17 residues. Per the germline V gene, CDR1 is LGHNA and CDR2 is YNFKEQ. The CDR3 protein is CASSQGEPGQGQETQYF. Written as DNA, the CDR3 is TGTGCCAGCAGCCAAGGGGAGCCGGGACAGGGTCAAGAGACCCAGTACTTC.

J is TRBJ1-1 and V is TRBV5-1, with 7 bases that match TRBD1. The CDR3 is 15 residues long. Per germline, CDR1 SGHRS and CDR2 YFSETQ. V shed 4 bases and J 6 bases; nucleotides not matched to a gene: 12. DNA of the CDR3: TGCGCCAGCAGCCCCGAACGACAGGGTTTCGCTGAAGCTTTCTTT. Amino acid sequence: CASSPERQGFAEAFF.